Shown below are 14 T cell receptor beta chains from a single sample sequenced in a study of CD8 T cells in ankylosing spondylitis. Each CDR3 protein is one row after TCRdb ran MiXCR on the 5' RACE reads. The data contain 250,000 to 300,000 distinct CDR3 sequences, roughly 20% of them singletons. Source material: blood, either unsorted or a sorted T cell fraction (not recorded which). The source is a male donor with ankylosing spondylitis or in good health (not recorded which).

V usage is TRBV7-2 and J usage is TRBJ2-3; TRBD2 agrees at 10 bases. The length of the CDR3 is 15 residues. The junction had 6 bases not matched to a gene; V was cut back by 6 bases and J by 3 bases. The germline CDR1 and CDR2 sequences are SGHTA and FQGNSA. Here the CDR3 DNA reads TGTGCCAGCAGACTCCCGGGACTAGCGACAGATACGCAGTATTTT. It is translated as CASRLPGLATDTQYF.

CDR3 residues: CASRTGTAMLNTEAFF. CDR3 nucleotide sequence: TGTGCCAGCAGAACCGGGACAGCCATGTTGAACACTGAAGCTTTCTTT. The V call is TRBV2, the J call TRBJ1-1; TRBD1 agrees at 7 bases. The V gene end was trimmed by 6 bases and the J gene end by 0 bases; junction bases not matched to a gene: 10. The CDR3 totals 16 residues. CDR1 SNHLY and CDR2 FYNNEI come from the germline V gene.

This clonotype occurred many times. The chain couples TRBV27 to TRBJ2-1; 12 nucleotides align to TRBD2. The V gene end was trimmed by 2 bases and the J gene end by 7 bases; junction bases not matched to a gene: 0. The CDR3 spans 14 residues. Per germline, CDR1 MNHEY and CDR2 SMNVEV (reference sequence). The CDR3: CASSLGTSGNEQFF. CDR3 bases: TGTGCCAGCAGTTTAGGGACTAGCGGGAATGAGCAGTTCTTC.

There are a few counts of this clonotype. The chain combines TRBV20-1 with TRBJ2-3; D remains ambiguous. Deletions cut 8 bases from V and 4 bases from J, with 13 bases between. The CDR3 length is 12 residues. From germline, CDR1 is DFQATT and CDR2 SNEGSKA (reference sequence). The CDR3 sequence: CSPESGPDTQYF. In DNA, the CDR3 is TGCAGTCCGGAGTCGGGCCCAGATACGCAGTATTTT.

This clonotype has at least ten counts. V gene TRBV5-1 combines with J gene TRBJ2-5; TRBD1 matches at 7 bases. Trimming cost V 2 bases and J 4 bases; bases outside gene matches: 2. The CDR3 runs to 13 residues. The V gene's germline CDR1 is SGHRS and CDR2 YFSETQ. DNA of the CDR3: TGCGCCAGCAGCTTAAGGGGGCGAGAGACCCAGTACTTC. Its protein product is CASSLRGRETQYF.

This clonotype has more than one count but fewer than ten. V is TRBV5-1 and J is TRBJ2-2, with 7 bases lining up with TRBD2. The CDR3 is 15 amino acids. Per germline, CDR1 SGHRS and CDR2 YFSETQ. V was pared by 1 base and J by 5 bases, with 5 bases of the junction left unmatched. CDR3 nucleotides: TGCGCCAGCAGCTTGACCAGCGGGGTGACCGGGGAGCTGTTTTTT. Its protein product is CASSLTSGVTGELFF.

The V call is TRBV5-1, the J call TRBJ2-2; 8 positions agree with TRBD1. The CDR3 spans 16 residues. Germline CDR1 is SGHRS and CDR2 is YFSETQ. The J segment lost 4 bases and the V segment lost 4 bases, leaving 9 bases of the junction unmatched. CDR3 in amino acids: CASSRAGTGSTGELFF. In DNA form, the CDR3 reads TGCGCCAGCAGCAGGGCCGGGACAGGAAGCACCGGGGAGCTGTTTTTT.

CDR3 sequence reads: CASSLALSTDTQYF. The CDR3 bases are TGTGCCAGCAGTTTGGCCCTTAGCACAGATACGCAGTATTTT. The chain carries TRBV12-3 or TRBV12-4 and TRBJ2-3; D is ambiguous. V gave up 3 bases and J gave up 0 bases, with 7 bases separating them. This CDR3 has 14 amino acids.

The rearrangement uses TRBV12-3 or TRBV12-4 and TRBJ1-3; D unresolved. Trimming left V 6 bases short and J 2 bases short, with 8 bases between. The CDR3 has 13 amino acids. The CDR3 coding sequence is TGTGCCAGCAGAAGGGATACTGGAAACACCATATATTTT. Translation gives CASRRDTGNTIYF.

The genes are TRBV12-3 or TRBV12-4 and TRBJ1-1; the D is unclear. The V gene lost 6 bases and the J gene lost 1 base, with 12 bases spanning the gap. There are 14 residues in the CDR3. The CDR3 DNA reads as TGTGCCAGCAGCGTCGGGGTAAGGAACACTGAAGCTTTCTTT. Amino acids: CASSVGVRNTEAFF.

This clonotype came up a few times. A read error is likely, as this CDR3 ends without the conserved phenylalanine or tryptophan. This chain uses TRBV3-1 with TRBJ2-5; D not resolved. Germline CDR1 is LGHDT and CDR2 is YNNKEL (reference sequence). The CDR3 length is 12 residues. V was clipped by 3 bases and J by 1 base, with 3 bases between them. Here the CDR3 reads CASSHSQETQYS. CDR3 nucleotides: TGTGCCAGCAGCCACAGCCAAGAGACCCAGTACTCC.

This clonotype turned up a few times. The chain has TRBV20-1 and TRBJ2-7; D tentatively reads TRBD1 or TRBD2 (7 bases each). From germline, CDR1 is DFQATT and CDR2 SNEGSKA (reference sequence). With 4 bases removed from V and 7 bases from J, the gap between germline ends came to 11 bases. The CDR3 runs to 11 residues. The CDR3 is CSATQGGEQYV. CDR3 DNA sequence: TGCAGTGCTACCCAGGGGGGGGAGCAGTACGTC.

This clonotype was found many times. This chain links TRBV2 with TRBJ2-1, with D hard to call. Trimming removed 5 bases from V and 7 bases from J, with 6 bases in between. CDR1 is SNHLY, CDR2 FYNNEI, per germline. The CDR3 loop spans 11 amino acids. CDR3 residues: CASSPKNEQFF. The CDR3, as DNA: TGTGCCAGCAGTCCGAAGAATGAGCAGTTCTTC.

This clonotype has ten or more counts. The rearrangement links TRBV9 to TRBJ1-4; maybe TRBD1 (5 bases). V lost 4 bases to trimming and J lost 5 bases, with 12 bases between them. CDR3 size: 14 residues. Germline V gives CDR1 SGDLS, CDR2 YYNGEE. CDR3 loop: CASSPGSGNEKLFF. The CDR3 bases are TGTGCCAGCAGCCCAGGGTCGGGAAATGAAAAACTGTTTTTT.